A selection of T cell receptor beta chains follows, all from one sample in a study of regulatory T cells in long-lasting Graves disease. TCRdb re-called the multiplex PCR reads with MiXCR, one entry per CDR3 protein. The sample lists around 460,000 distinct CDR3 sequences, roughly 23% occurring once. Here the sequenced sample was peripheral blood mononuclear cells (PBMCs), taken when the disease was refractory, from a patient treated with antithyroid drugs. The receptor set was obtained from a female donor with Graves disease. Both conserved end residues are part of each CDR3. D genes are given only for firm matches. Clone size is stated in some rows and not others, as once, few, many or a class when expanded.

cdr3_aa | cdr3_nt | v_call | cdr3_length | d_call | j_call | clone_size
CASSLVPGPMNTEAFF | TGTGCCAGCAGCTTAGTACCGGGGCCCATGAACACTGAAGCTTTCTTT | TRBV11-3 | 16 | NA | TRBJ1-1 | many
CASSFSGTSGYEQYF | TGTGCCAGCAGCTTCTCCGGGACTAGCGGATACGAGCAGTACTTC | TRBV7-2 | 15 | TRBD2 | TRBJ2-7 | many
CAISSAGTADYEQYF | TGTGCCATCAGTAGTGCCGGGACGGCGGACTACGAGCAGTACTTC | TRBV10-3 | 15 | NA | TRBJ2-7 | few
CSALPGHRGSYGYTF | TGCAGTGCTTTACCGGGTCACAGGGGAAGTTATGGCTACACCTTC | TRBV20-1 | 15 | TRBD1 | TRBJ1-2 | few
CASSLGVGLTYEQYF | TGCGCCAGCAGCTTAGGTGTAGGCCTGACCTACGAGCAGTACTTC | TRBV4-3 | 15 | NA | TRBJ2-7 | NA
CASSGSHEQYF | TGTGCCAGCAGTGGAAGCCACGAGCAGTACTTC | TRBV6-1 | 11 | NA | TRBJ2-7 | few
CASRARPTGLPTEAFF | TGCGCCAGCAGGGCCCGACCGACAGGACTTCCCACTGAAGCTTTCTTT | TRBV5-1 | 16 | NA | TRBJ1-1 | NA
CASRSPNYGYTF | TGTGCCAGCAGGTCCCCTAACTATGGCTACACCTTC | TRBV6-1 | 12 | NA | TRBJ1-2 | many
CASSYGRARDDSPLHF | TGTGCCAGCAGTTACGGGAGGGCTCGGGACGATTCACCCCTCCACTTT | TRBV6-2/TRBV6-3 | 16 | NA | TRBJ1-6 | few
CAMSGLAGGWNTGELFF | TGTGCCATGTCTGGACTAGCGGGGGGCTGGAACACCGGGGAGCTGTTTTTT | TRBV2 | 17 | TRBD2 | TRBJ2-2 | many
CASSQDRGTQYF | TGTGCCAGCAGCCAAGATCGGGGAACCCAGTACTTC | TRBV14 | 12 | NA | TRBJ2-5 | many
CASSLDSTEAFF | TGTGCCAGCAGTTTGGACTCAACTGAAGCTTTCTTT | TRBV28 | 12 | NA | TRBJ1-1 | many
CASSINGVNTEAFF | TGTGCCAGTAGTATTAACGGCGTGAACACTGAAGCTTTCTTT | TRBV19 | 14 | NA | TRBJ1-1 | many
CASSHALRAGEGEQYF | TGTGCCAGCAGTCACGCCCTGAGGGCAGGGGAAGGCGAGCAGTACTTC | TRBV28 | 16 | NA | TRBJ2-7 | many
CASKVEGGVQYF | TGTGCCAGTAAGGTTGAGGGGGGCGTTCAGTACTTC | TRBV19 | 12 | NA | TRBJ2-4 | many
CAWGYQGAQDGYTF | TGTGCCTGGGGATATCAAGGGGCGCAGGACGGCTACACCTTC | TRBV30 | 14 | NA | TRBJ1-2 | few
CSAPLQGYGYTF | TGCAGTGCACCGTTACAGGGATATGGCTACACCTTC | TRBV20-1 | 12 | NA | TRBJ1-2 | NA
CASRARRAGELFF | TGTGCCAGCAGGGCCCGTAGGGCCGGGGAGCTGTTTTTT | TRBV28 | 13 | NA | TRBJ2-2 | many
CASSYLGSREQYF | TGTGCCAGCAGTTACCTAGGGTCGAGGGAGCAGTACTTC | TRBV6-2/TRBV6-3 | 13 | NA | TRBJ2-7 | many
CASSFRTGSYEQYF | TGTGCCAGCAGCTTCCGGACAGGCTCCTACGAGCAGTACTTC | TRBV7-9 | 14 | TRBD1 | TRBJ2-7 | many
CSVAGDRAGANVLTF | TGCAGCGTAGCCGGGGACAGGGCTGGGGCCAACGTCCTGACTTTC | TRBV29-1 | 15 | TRBD1 | TRBJ2-6 | few
CASSESGLESSGNTIYF | TGTGCCAGCAGCGAATCCGGCCTGGAGAGCTCTGGAAACACCATATATTTT | TRBV7-2 | 17 | NA | TRBJ1-3 | NA
CASSSQRATQAGNTIYF | TGTGCCAGTAGTAGCCAGCGGGCCACCCAGGCTGGAAACACCATATATTTT | TRBV19 | 17 | NA | TRBJ1-3 | NA
CASSLQRGAGQETQYF | TGTGCCAGCAGCTTACAACGGGGGGCGGGTCAAGAGACCCAGTACTTC | TRBV7-2 | 16 | NA | TRBJ2-5 | many
CASRGPRDSANTGELFF | TGTGCCAGCCGCGGCCCCCGGGACAGCGCGAACACCGGGGAGCTGTTTTTT | TRBV16 | 17 | TRBD1 | TRBJ2-2 | NA
CASIVLEYGGTGELFF | TGTGCCAGCATAGTTCTTGAGTACGGAGGGACCGGGGAGCTGTTTTTT | TRBV28 | 16 | NA | TRBJ2-2 | many
CAMPLGKAFF | TGTGCAATGCCGTTAGGTAAAGCTTTCTTT | TRBV24-1 | 10 | NA | TRBJ1-1 | many
CASSPPSGTEAFF | TGTGCCAGCTCACCTCCTTCCGGAACTGAAGCTTTCTTT | TRBV18 | 13 | NA | TRBJ1-1 | few
CATERGRPETQYF | TGTGCCACCGAGCGGGGCCGACCAGAGACCCAGTACTTC | TRBV7-6 | 13 | TRBD2 | TRBJ2-5 | NA
CAISVEVGTYEQYF | TGTGCCATCAGTGTGGAGGTCGGAACCTACGAGCAGTACTTC | TRBV10-3 | 14 | NA | TRBJ2-7 | NA
CSALDISYNEQFF | TGCAGCGCCCTGGACATTAGCTACAATGAGCAGTTCTTC | TRBV29-1 | 13 | NA | TRBJ2-1 | NA
CASSPTFAGMIQYF | TGTGCCAGCAGCCCGACGTTCGCGGGGATGATTCAGTACTTC | TRBV28 | 14 | NA | TRBJ2-4 | many
CASRAAFGETQYF | TGTGCCAGCAGGGCCGCGTTCGGAGAGACCCAGTACTTC | TRBV6-1 | 13 | NA | TRBJ2-5 | few
CASSVDKLFF | TGTGCCAGCAGCGTAGACAAACTGTTTTTT | TRBV9 | 10 | NA | TRBJ1-4 | many
CASSVGPRGGETQYF | TGTGCCAGCAGTGTGGGCCCCCGGGGCGGTGAGACCCAGTACTTC | TRBV27 | 15 | NA | TRBJ2-5 | few